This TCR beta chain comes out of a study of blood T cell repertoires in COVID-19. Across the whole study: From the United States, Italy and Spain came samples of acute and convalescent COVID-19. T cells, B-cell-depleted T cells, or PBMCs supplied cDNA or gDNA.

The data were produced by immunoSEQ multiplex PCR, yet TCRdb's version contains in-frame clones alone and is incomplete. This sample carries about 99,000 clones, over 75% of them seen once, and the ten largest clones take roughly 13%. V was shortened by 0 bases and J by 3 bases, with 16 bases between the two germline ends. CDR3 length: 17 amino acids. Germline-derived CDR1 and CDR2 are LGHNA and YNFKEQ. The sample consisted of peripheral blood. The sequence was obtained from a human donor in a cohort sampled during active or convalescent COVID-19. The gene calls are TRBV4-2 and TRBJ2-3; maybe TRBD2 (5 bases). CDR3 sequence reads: CASSQEYLSTGTDTQYF. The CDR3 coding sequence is TGTGCCAGCAGCCAAGAGTATCTTAGTACGGGGACAGATACGCAGTATTTT.